Ten or more counts support the clone carrying this T cell receptor beta chain. This record belongs to a study of metastatic and nonmetastatic thyroid tumors. Study summary: Repertoire comparison spanned blood and tumor or nodule tissue of malignant and benign thyroid patients.

Every patient was untreated before thyroid surgery. This CDR3 spans 12 amino acids. In germline, CDR1 is MGHRA, CDR2 YSYEKL. The V end lost 4 bases, the J end lost 6 bases, and 7 bases lay between the germline ends. In the source study's methods: Clinicopathological groups of papillary thyroid cancer showed CDR3 differences that were used to build a distant-metastasis classifier. Using MiXCR, TCRdb re-called clones from the PCR reads. None of the V and J calls come from the authors' own analysis; TCRdb made them. The table lists around 46,000 clones, approximately 20% of them singletons. Sample: blood. This clonotype was sampled from a male donor with papillary thyroid cancer or a benign thyroid nodule (not recorded which). Some clones in this sample may be carry-over from other donors' samples. This sequence joins TRBV4-1 and TRBJ2-1, with D maybe TRBD2 (5 bases). The CDR3 sequence: CASSPSLNEQFF. The CDR3 coding sequence is TGCGCCAGCAGCCCTAGCCTCAATGAGCAGTTCTTC.